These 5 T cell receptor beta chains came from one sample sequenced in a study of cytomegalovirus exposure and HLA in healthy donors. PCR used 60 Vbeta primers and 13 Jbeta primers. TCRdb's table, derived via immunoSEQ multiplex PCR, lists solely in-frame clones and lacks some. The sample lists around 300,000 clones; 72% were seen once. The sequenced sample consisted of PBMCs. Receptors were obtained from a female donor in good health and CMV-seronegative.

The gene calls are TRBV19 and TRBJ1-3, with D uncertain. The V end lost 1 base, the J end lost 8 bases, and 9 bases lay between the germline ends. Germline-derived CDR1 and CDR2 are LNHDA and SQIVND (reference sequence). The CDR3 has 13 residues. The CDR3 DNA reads TGTGCCAGTAGTATAGCGGGAATGGACACCATATATTTT. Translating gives CASSIAGMDTIYF. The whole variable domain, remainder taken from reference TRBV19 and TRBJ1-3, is DGGITQSPKYLFRKEGQNVTLSCEQNLNHDAMYWYRQDPGQGLRLIYYSQIVNDFQKGDIAEGYSVSREKKESFPLTVTSAQKNPTAFYLCASSIAGMDTIYFGEGSWLTVV.

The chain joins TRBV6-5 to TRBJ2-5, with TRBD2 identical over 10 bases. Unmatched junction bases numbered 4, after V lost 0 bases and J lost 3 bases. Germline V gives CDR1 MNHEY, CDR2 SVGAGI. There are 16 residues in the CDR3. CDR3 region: CASSYSGTSVEETQYF. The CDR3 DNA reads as TGTGCCAGCAGTTACTCAGGGACTAGCGTAGAAGAGACCCAGTACTTC.

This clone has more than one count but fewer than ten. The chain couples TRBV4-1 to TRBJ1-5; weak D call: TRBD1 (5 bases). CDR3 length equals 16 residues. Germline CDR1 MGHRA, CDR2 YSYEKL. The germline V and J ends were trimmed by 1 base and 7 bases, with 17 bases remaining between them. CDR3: CASSQGSAGMVQPQHF. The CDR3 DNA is TGCGCCAGCAGCCAAGGGTCTGCAGGGATGGTGCAGCCCCAGCATTTT.

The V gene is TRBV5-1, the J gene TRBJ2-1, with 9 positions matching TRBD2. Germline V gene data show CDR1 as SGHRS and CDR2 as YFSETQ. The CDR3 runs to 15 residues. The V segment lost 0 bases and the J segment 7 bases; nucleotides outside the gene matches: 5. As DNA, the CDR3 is TGCGCCAGCAGCTTGGTGGTAGCGGGAGTTAATGAGCAGTTCTTC. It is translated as CASSLVVAGVNEQFF.

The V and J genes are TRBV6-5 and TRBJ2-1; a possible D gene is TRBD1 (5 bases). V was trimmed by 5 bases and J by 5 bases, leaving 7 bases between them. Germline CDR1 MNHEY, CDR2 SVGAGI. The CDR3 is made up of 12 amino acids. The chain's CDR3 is CASSPDNNEQFF. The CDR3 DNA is TGTGCCAGCAGTCCGGACAACAATGAGCAGTTCTTC.